This T cell receptor beta chain was documented in a study of neurological immune-mediated disorders. Findings of the study overall: The study found no CDR3 amino acid sequences shared by expanded clones across subjects, suggesting private repertoires in all groups.

This clonotype was detected a few times. Its antigen is not known. CDR1 and CDR2 (germline): LGHNA, YNFKEQ. CDR3 length equals 15 residues. V shed 1 base, J shed 7 bases, and the junction held 6 bases outside the gene matches. In each sequencing run, over 170 million TCR-beta sequences were generated from 15-18 subjects. MiXCR, applied by TCRdb to the 5' RACE reads, yields one record per CDR3 protein. The data contain approximately 28,000 distinct CDR3 sequences, around 17% of them singletons. Sample time point: technical triplicate 3. This TCR came from a female donor with HTLV-1-associated myelopathy (HAM/TSP). The sample was CD4+ T cells from blood. The chain recombines TRBV4-2 with TRBJ2-2, with 7 positions matching TRBD2. The CDR3 region is CASSQAASGDGELFF. The CDR3 DNA reads as TGTGCCAGCAGCCAAGCGGCTAGCGGTGACGGGGAGCTGTTTTTT.